The clone carrying this T cell receptor (beta chain) was found a few times. Its antigen remains unidentified. J gave up 4 bases and V 4 bases, and 4 bases lay outside the gene matches. The germline gives CDR1 SQVTM, CDR2 ANQGSEA. The CDR3 runs 13 residues. Investigators isolated RNA and reverse transcribed it into cDNA to act as the sequencing template. The method was immunoSEQ multiplex PCR; TCRdb's version includes in-frame clones alone and lacks a portion of them. The table records about 110,000 clones, approximately 59% of them present only once. This record comes from a study of CD8+ T cells in alopecia areata. Overall study findings and caveats: Among the cells sequenced in scalp samples are also the resident alphabeta T cells of normal skin. Lesional scalp displayed greater clonality than normal scalp, most notably in alopecia totalis/universalis. Whereas mice showed it more clearly, TCR sharing across patients was murkier, possibly because of HLA.

Investigators sorted PBMCs to obtain both CD4+ and CD8+ T cells. The specimen sequenced was CD8+ T cells sorted from blood. This chain uses TRBV29-1 with TRBJ2-3; 8 nucleotides align to TRBD2. The TCR was taken from a human donor in good health. In nucleotides, the CDR3 is TGCAGCGTTGCCGGGGGGGCGGCAGATACGCAGTATTTT. Its protein product is CSVAGGAADTQYF.